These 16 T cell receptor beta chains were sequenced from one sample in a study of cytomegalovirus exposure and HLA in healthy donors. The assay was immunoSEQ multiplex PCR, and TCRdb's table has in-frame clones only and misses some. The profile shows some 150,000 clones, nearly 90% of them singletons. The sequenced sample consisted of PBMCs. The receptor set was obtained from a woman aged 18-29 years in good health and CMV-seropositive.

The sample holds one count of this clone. The CDR3 sequence is CASSESRGRLYEQYF. CDR3 nucleotides: TGTGCCAGCAGTGAATCCAGGGGGCGCCTTTACGAGCAGTACTTC. V and J are TRBV25-1 and TRBJ2-7, with 8 bases matching TRBD1. Trimming removed 1 base from V and 4 bases from J; junction bases left unmatched: 6. Germline lookup yields CDR1 MGHDK and CDR2 SYGVNS. This CDR3 region has 15 residues.

The DNA for the CDR3 is TGTGCCAGCAGTTTATCCCCCGGCGGGGGTTCACCCCTCCACTTT. Translation gives CASSLSPGGGSPLHF. The chain couples TRBV27 to TRBJ1-6; D perhaps matches TRBD1 (5 bases). V gave up 0 bases and J gave up 9 bases, with 12 bases separating them. The CDR3 runs 15 residues. In germline, CDR1 is MNHEY, CDR2 SMNVEV (reference sequence).

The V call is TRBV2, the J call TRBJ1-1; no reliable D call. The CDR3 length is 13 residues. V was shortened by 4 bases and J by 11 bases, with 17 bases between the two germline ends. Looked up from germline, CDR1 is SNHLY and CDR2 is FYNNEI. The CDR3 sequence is CASSGDAWSLAFF. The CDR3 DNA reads TGTGCCAGCAGTGGCGACGCGTGGAGTCTTGCTTTCTTT.

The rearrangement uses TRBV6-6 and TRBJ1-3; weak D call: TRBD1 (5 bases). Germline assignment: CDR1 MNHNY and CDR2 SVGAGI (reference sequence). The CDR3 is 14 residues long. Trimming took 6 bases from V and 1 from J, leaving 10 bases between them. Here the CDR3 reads CASSRGGSGNTIYF. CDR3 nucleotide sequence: TGTGCCAGCAGCCGGGGGGGGTCTGGAAACACCATATATTTT.

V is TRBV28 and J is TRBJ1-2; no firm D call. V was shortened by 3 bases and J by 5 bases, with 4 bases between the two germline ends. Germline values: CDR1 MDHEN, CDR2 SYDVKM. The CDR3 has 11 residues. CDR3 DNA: TGTGCCAGCAGTTTTGAGTATGGCTACACCTTC. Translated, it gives CASSFEYGYTF.

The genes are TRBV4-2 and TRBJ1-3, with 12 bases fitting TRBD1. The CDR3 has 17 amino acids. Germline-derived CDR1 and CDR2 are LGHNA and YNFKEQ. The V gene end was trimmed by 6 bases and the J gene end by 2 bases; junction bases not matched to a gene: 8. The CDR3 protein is CASSRWGQGAAGNTIYF. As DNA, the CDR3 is TGTGCCAGCAGTCGTTGGGGACAGGGGGCTGCTGGAAACACCATATATTTT.

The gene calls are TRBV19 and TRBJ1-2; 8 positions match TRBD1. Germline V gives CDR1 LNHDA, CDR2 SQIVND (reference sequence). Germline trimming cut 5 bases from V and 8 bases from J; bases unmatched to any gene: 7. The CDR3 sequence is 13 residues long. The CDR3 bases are TGTGCCAGTAGTTATACAGGGGGTAACGGCTACACCTTC. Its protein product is CASSYTGGNGYTF. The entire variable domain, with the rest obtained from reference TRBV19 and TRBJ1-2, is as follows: DGGITQSPKYLFRKEGQNVTLSCEQNLNHDAMYWYRQDPGQGLRLIYYSQIVNDFQKGDIAEGYSVSREKKESFPLTVTSAQKNPTAFYLCASSYTGGNGYTFGSGTRLTVV.

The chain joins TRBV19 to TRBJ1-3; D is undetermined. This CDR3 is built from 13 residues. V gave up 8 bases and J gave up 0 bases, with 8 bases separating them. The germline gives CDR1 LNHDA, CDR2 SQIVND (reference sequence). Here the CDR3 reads CASEDFSGNTIYF. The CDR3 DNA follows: TGTGCCAGTGAAGACTTCTCTGGAAACACCATATATTTT.

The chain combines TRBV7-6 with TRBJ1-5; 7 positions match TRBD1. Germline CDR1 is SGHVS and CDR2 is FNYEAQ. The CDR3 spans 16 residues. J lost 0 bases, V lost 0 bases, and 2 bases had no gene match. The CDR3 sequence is CASSLARDSSNQPQHF. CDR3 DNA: TGTGCCAGCAGCTTAGCCCGGGACAGTAGCAATCAGCCCCAGCATTTT.

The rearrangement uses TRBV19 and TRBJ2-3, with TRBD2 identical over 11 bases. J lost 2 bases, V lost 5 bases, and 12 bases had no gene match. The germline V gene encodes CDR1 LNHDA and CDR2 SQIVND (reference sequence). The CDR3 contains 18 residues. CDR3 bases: TGTGCCAGTAGTTCCACGAGGACTAGCGGGCGTAACACAGATACGCAGTATTTT. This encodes CASSSTRTSGRNTDTQYF.

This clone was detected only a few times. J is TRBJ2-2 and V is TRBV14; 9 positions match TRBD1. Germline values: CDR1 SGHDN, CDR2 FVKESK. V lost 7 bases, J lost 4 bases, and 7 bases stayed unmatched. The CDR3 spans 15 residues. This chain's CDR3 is CASTGTGRSTGELFF. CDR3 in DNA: TGTGCCAGCACCGGGACAGGGAGGAGCACCGGGGAGCTGTTTTTT.

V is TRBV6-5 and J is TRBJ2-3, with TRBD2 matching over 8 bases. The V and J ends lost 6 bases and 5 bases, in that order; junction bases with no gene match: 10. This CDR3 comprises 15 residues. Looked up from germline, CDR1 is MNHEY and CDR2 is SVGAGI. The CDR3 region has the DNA TGTGCCAGCAGGAGTACTAGCGGAGTAGGAGATACGCAGTATTTT. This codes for CASRSTSGVGDTQYF.

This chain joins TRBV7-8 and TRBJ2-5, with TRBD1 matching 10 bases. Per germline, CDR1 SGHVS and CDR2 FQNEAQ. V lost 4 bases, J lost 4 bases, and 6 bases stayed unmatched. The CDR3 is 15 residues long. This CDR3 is CASSSGQGQIETQYF. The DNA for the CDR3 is TGTGCCAGCAGCTCGGGACAGGGGCAAATAGAGACCCAGTACTTC. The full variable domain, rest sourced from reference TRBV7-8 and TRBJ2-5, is GAGVSQSPRYKVAKRGQDVALRCDPISGHVSLFWYQQALGQGPEFLTYFQNEAQLDKSGLPSDRFFAERPEGSVSTLKIQRTQQEDSAVYLCASSSGQGQIETQYFGPGTRLLVL.

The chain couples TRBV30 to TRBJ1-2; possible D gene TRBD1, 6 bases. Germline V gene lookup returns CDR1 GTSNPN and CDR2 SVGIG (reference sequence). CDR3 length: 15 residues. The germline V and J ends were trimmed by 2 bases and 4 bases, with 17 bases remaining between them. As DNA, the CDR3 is TGTGCCTGGAGTCTCGGACAGCCTCTTTCCTATGGCTACACCTTC. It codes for CAWSLGQPLSYGYTF.

The CDR3 DNA is TGTGCCAGTACAAGGGGACAGGGCTCTCTTGGCTACACCTTC. Amino acids: CASTRGQGSLGYTF. This chain connects TRBV19 to TRBJ1-2, with 9 bases that match TRBD1. J was trimmed by 7 bases and V by 7 bases; bases with no gene match: 10. This CDR3 comprises 14 residues. CDR1 is LNHDA and CDR2 is SQIVND in the germline V gene (reference sequence).

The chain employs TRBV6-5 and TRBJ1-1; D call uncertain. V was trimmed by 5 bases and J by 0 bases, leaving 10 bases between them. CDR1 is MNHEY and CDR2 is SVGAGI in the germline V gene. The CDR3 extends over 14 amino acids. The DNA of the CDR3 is TGTGCCAGCAGTGATCGTGGAGTGAACACTGAAGCTTTCTTT. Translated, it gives CASSDRGVNTEAFF.